The clone carrying this T cell receptor (beta chain) was counted a few times. Antigen: not known. The entry originates in a study of T cells in Graves' hyperthyroidism and ophthalmopathy. Study information: Peripheral blood draws took place at initial diagnosis, ahead of any treatment. General study points: Blood samples included most of the expanded thyroid clonotypes exceeding 0.001. Patients with ophthalmopathy were separated from those with stable hyperthyroidism by a 13 V-J model.

Unmatched junction bases numbered 3, after V lost 4 bases and J lost 11 bases. CDR1 is SQVTM, CDR2 ANQGSEA, per germline. The CDR3 runs to 11 residues. Authors of the study amplified TCR beta CDR3 regions from RNA transcripts. TCR CDR3 regions were first amplified by RT-PCR with HTBI primers. One entry per CDR3 protein, called by TCRdb with MiXCR from the multiplex PCR reads. This table holds under 350,000 distinct CDR3 sequences, around a sixth found once. The chain links TRBV29-1 to TRBJ1-1; 11 nucleotides align to TRBD1. This TCR was sampled from a woman aged 50 to 60 with Graves' hyperthyroidism. Material: blood. In DNA, the CDR3 is TGCAGCGTTGGGACAGGGGGCACGGCTTTCTTT. Its translation is CSVGTGGTAFF.